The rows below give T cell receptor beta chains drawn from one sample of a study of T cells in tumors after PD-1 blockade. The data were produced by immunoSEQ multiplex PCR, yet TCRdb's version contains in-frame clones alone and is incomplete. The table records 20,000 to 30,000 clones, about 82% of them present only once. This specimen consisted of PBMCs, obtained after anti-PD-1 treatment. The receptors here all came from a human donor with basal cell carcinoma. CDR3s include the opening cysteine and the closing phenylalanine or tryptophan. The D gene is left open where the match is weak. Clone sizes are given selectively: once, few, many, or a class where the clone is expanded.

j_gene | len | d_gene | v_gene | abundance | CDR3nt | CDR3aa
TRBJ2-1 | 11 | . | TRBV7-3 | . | TGTGCCAGCAGCCAGGGGTTTGAGCAGTTCTTC | CASSQGFEQFF
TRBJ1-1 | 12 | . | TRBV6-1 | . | TGTGCCAGCAGTGACAGGAACACTGAAGCTTTCTTT | CASSDRNTEAFF
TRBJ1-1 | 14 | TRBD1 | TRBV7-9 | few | TGTGCCAGCAGCATCAGGGGGCTTGACACTGAAGCTTTCTTT | CASSIRGLDTEAFF
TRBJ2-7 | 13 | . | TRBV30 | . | TGTGCCTGGTCGAAGGGAAACACCTACGAGCAGTACTTC | CAWSKGNTYEQYF
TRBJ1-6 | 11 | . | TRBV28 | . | TGTGCCAGATGTAGGGCTTCACCCCTCCACTTT | CARCRASPLHF
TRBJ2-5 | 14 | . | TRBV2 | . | TGTGCCAGCAGGGGTAGACTAGGAAAAGAGACCCAGTACTTC | CASRGRLGKETQYF
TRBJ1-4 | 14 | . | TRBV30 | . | TGTGCCTGGAGTACAGGTAGCTTTGGTGAAAAACTGTTTTTT | CAWSTGSFGEKLFF
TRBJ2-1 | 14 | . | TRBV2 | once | TGTGCCAGCAGCACCATGAGGGCAGACAATGAGCAGTTCTTC | CASSTMRADNEQFF
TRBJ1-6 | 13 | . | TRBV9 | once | TGTGCCAGCAGCGTAAACCAACTTTCACCCCTCCACTTT | CASSVNQLSPLHF
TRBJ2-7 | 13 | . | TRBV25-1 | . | TGTGCCAGTCAGGGAGGCGGGGCCTCCGAGCAGTACTTC | CASQGGGASEQYF